This record concerns one T cell receptor (beta chain) sequence. Original methodology: Estimation of nucleated cell counts relied on the amplification of reference gene primers. Using immunoSEQ multiplex PCR, the repertoire was profiled, and TCRdb retains in-frame clones only, with some absent. V and J calls and clone size are copied from that table; D and trimming were computed from the DNA. There are more than 400,000 clones in the sample; approximately 85% occur only once, and roughly 3.2% lies in the top ten. The data derive from a study of blood T cell repertoires in COVID-19. Study as a whole: The cDNA or gDNA used as material had been derived from T cells, B-cell-depleted T cells, or PBMCs.

The sample taken for sequencing was peripheral blood. This receptor was obtained from a human donor in a cohort sampled during active COVID-19.

This CDR3 is CASRETGHHNSPLHF. DNA for the CDR3: TGCGCCAGCAGAGAAACGGGACATCATAATTCACCCCTCCACTTT. The chain has TRBV5-1 and TRBJ1-6; D might be TRBD1 (6 bases). CDR3 length: 15 residues. The V and J ends lost 5 bases and 5 bases respectively, with 14 bases between them. Germline V CDR1 and CDR2: SGHRS, YFSETQ. The whole variable domain, remainder taken from reference TRBV5-1 and TRBJ1-6, is KAGVTQTPRYLIKTRGQQVTLSCSPISGHRSVSWYQQTPGQGLQFLFEYFSETQRNKGNFPGRFSGRQFSNSRSEMNVSTLELGDSALYLCASRETGHHNSPLHFGNGTRLTVT.